A single T cell receptor beta chain is shown here with its context. What it recognizes is unknown. Healthy people donating bone marrow made up the donors. The source of the sample is a study of cytomegalovirus exposure and HLA in healthy donors. The study, taken as a whole, reports: The likely explanation for a cluster of highly shared sequence variants was sequencing artifact. Published work reported that the classifier diagnosed cytomegalovirus status with high specificity and sensitivity. Rarity marked most TCR sequences, yet some public TCRs occurred in many donors.

V was clipped by 6 bases and J by 4 bases, with 17 bases between them. Germline loops: CDR1 SGHRS, CDR2 YFSETQ. The CDR3 sequence is 15 residues long. The PCR ran on 60 Vbeta and 13 Jbeta primers. Produced via immunoSEQ multiplex PCR; TCRdb's table is partial and in-frame only. The sample has approximately 110,000 clones. The sample consisted of PBMCs. The sequence was collected from a man under 40 in good health and CMV-seronegative. This sequence joins TRBV5-1 and TRBJ2-4; tentative D call: TRBD2 (5 bases). The CDR3 DNA sequence: TGCGCCAGCACAGGTTACCGGGGAACAAAAAACATTCAGTACTTC. It specifies CASTGYRGTKNIQYF.